Following are 7 T cell receptor beta chains from one sample sequenced in a study of blood T cell repertoires in COVID-19. Sequencing was performed with immunoSEQ multiplex PCR; in TCRdb, only in-frame clones are kept and a portion is missing. The data show fewer than 55,000 clones, 81% seen once. Sequencing was done on a sample of peripheral blood. Receptors were obtained from a woman at least 80 years old with COVID-19, enrolled during active disease.

The rearrangement uses TRBV28 and TRBJ1-6, with TRBD1 matching over 9 bases. The germline gives CDR1 MDHEN, CDR2 SYDVKM. This CDR3 region has 16 residues. V shed 6 bases and J 3 bases; nucleotides not matched to a gene: 6. Written as DNA, the CDR3 is TGTGCCAGCAGCTCCCCGGGACAGGGCTATAATTCACCCCTCCACTTT. Its translation: CASSSPGQGYNSPLHF.

The chain has TRBV5-8 and TRBJ1-4, with D perhaps matching TRBD1 (5 bases). Germline V gene sequence: CDR1 SGHTS, CDR2 YDEGEE. The CDR3 is 13 amino acids. The ends were cut back, 5 bases at V and 8 bases at J, with 13 bases in the middle. The CDR3 reads CASSPGMKEKLFF. In DNA form, the CDR3 reads TGTGCCAGCAGTCCAGGGATGAAGGAAAAACTGTTTTTT.

J is TRBJ2-3 and V is TRBV15; 10 nucleotides match TRBD2. CDR1 and CDR2 from the germline V gene are LNHNV and YYDKDF (reference sequence). Trimming cost V 5 bases and J 3 bases; bases outside gene matches: 5. The CDR3 is 15 residues long. The CDR3 here is CATSPGLAVTDTQYF. CDR3 nucleotides: TGTGCCACCAGCCCCGGACTAGCGGTTACAGATACGCAGTATTTT.

The chain combines TRBV30 with TRBJ1-6, with 11 bases that match TRBD1. The J segment lost 0 bases and the V segment lost 2 bases, leaving 6 bases of the junction unmatched. Germline V lookup: CDR1 GTSNPN, CDR2 SVGIG (reference sequence). There are 18 residues in the CDR3. The CDR3 reads CAWSRTGGRSSYNSPLHF. The CDR3 nucleotides read TGTGCCTGGAGTAGGACAGGGGGCCGAAGCTCCTATAATTCACCCCTCCACTTT. Supplemented by reference TRBV30 and TRBJ1-6, the full variable domain reads SQTIHQWPATLVQPVGSPLSLECTVEGTSNPNLYWYRQAAGRGLQLLFYSVGIGQISSEVPQNLSASRPQDRQFILSSKKLLLSDSGFYLCAWSRTGGRSSYNSPLHFGNGTRLTVT.

This rearrangement joins TRBV24-1 to TRBJ2-1, with TRBD1 identical over 8 bases. This CDR3 is built from 15 residues. The ends lost 9 bases at V and 8 bases at J; junction bases unmatched: 14. The V gene's germline CDR1 is KGHDR and CDR2 SFDVKD. The chain's CDR3 is CATAGRGRGRDEQFF. CDR3 bases: TGTGCCACCGCCGGTCGGGGCAGGGGGCGCGATGAGCAGTTCTTC.

The gene calls are TRBV10-2 and TRBJ2-7; D unresolved. Germline V gives CDR1 WSHSY, CDR2 SAAADI. The CDR3 consists of 15 residues. Trimming left V 0 bases short and J 2 bases short, with 11 bases between. As DNA, the CDR3 is TGCGCCAGCAGTGAGTCAGAGCTTGGGCCCTACGAGCAGTACTTC. Translating it yields CASSESELGPYEQYF.

This chain connects TRBV9 to TRBJ2-7; D is uncertain. Germline-derived CDR1 and CDR2 are SGDLS and YYNGEE. Trimming shortened V by 3 bases and J by 6 bases, and 13 bases separated the two germline ends. The CDR3 has 13 amino acids. DNA for the CDR3: TGTGCCAGCAGCGAGAGGAGCCGTGGCGAGCAGTACTTC. This translates into CASSERSRGEQYF.